A single sample gave rise to the 28 T cell receptor beta chains below, sequenced in a study of T cell responses to AZD1222 COVID-19 vaccine. Sequencing was performed with immunoSEQ multiplex PCR; in TCRdb, only in-frame clones are kept and a portion is missing. The sample records more than 150,000 clones, 91% being singletons. Sample: peripheral blood, taken on day 0 of AZD1222 vaccination. These receptors were obtained from an adult in good health.

The chain couples TRBV7-9 to TRBJ2-1; perhaps TRBD2 as D (5 bases). V was trimmed by 2 bases and J by 1 base, leaving 9 bases between them. Germline V gives CDR1 SEHNR, CDR2 FQNEAQ (reference sequence). This CDR3 has 15 amino acids. DNA of the CDR3: TGTGCCAGCAGCTTACTTGGACTTTCCTACAATGAGCAGTTCTTC. Translating it yields CASSLLGLSYNEQFF.

This clone was counted a single time. V usage is TRBV7-3 and J usage is TRBJ1-2; TRBD1 might be the D (6 bases). This CDR3 region has 14 residues. Germline V CDR1 and CDR2: SGHTA, FQGTGA. The V end was cut by 3 bases, the J end by 3 bases, with 11 bases between. CDR3 coding DNA: TGTGCCAGCAGCTTCCGGGACACCCACTATGGCTACACCTTC. It codes for CASSFRDTHYGYTF.

The V gene is TRBV30, the J gene TRBJ1-2, with 9 bases aligning to TRBD1. V trimming: 1 base; J trimming: 8 bases; junction bases outside the gene matches: 5. The CDR3 loop spans 13 amino acids. The V gene's germline CDR1 is GTSNPN and CDR2 SVGIG (reference sequence). The CDR3 here is CAWSERTGVGYTF. CDR3 DNA: TGTGCCTGGAGTGAACGGACAGGGGTCGGCTACACCTTC.

This clone was seen more than once but under ten times. The rearrangement uses TRBV6-5 and TRBJ1-1; 7 bases map to TRBD1. This CDR3 is built from 15 residues. V shed 6 bases, J shed 0 bases, and the junction held 7 bases outside the gene matches. The V gene's germline CDR1 is MNHEY and CDR2 SVGAGI. The chain's CDR3 is CASRPGGSMNTEAFF. As DNA, the CDR3 is TGTGCCAGCAGACCAGGGGGGTCTATGAACACTGAAGCTTTCTTT.

J is TRBJ2-1 and V is TRBV11-3; no clear D gene. V lost 5 bases, J lost 1 base, and 9 bases lay in between. Germline V gene data show CDR1 as SGHNT and CDR2 as YENEEA. CDR3 size: 14 residues. The CDR3 sequence is CASSPGVSYNEQFF. The CDR3 bases are TGTGCCAGCAGCCCTGGGGTGTCCTACAATGAGCAGTTCTTC.

The V and J genes are TRBV11-3 and TRBJ2-1, with 8 bases lining up with TRBD1. This CDR3 is built from 12 residues. CDR1 is SGHNT and CDR2 is YENEEA in the germline V gene. The trim removed 5 bases at V and 14 bases at J, leaving 8 bases unmatched. The CDR3 spells CASSPRTGKEFF. For the CDR3, the DNA is TGTGCCAGCAGCCCCAGGACAGGGAAGGAGTTCTTC.

This clone was observed a handful of times. The chain combines TRBV24-1 with TRBJ1-5; D is undetermined. CDR3 size: 12 residues. V lost 3 bases and J lost 4, with 3 bases in between. Per germline, CDR1 KGHDR and CDR2 SFDVKD. The chain's CDR3 is CATSDINQPQHF. In DNA, the CDR3 is TGTGCCACCAGTGATATAAATCAGCCCCAGCATTTT.

V usage is TRBV28 and J usage is TRBJ1-5, with a possible D match to TRBD1 (5 bases). This CDR3 is 14 amino acids long. Germline V gene sequence: CDR1 MDHEN, CDR2 SYDVKM. The ends were cut back, 3 bases at V and 5 bases at J, with 11 bases in the middle. The DNA for the CDR3 is TGTGCCAGCAGTTTTGGGGGGGGGTATCAGCCCCAGCATTTT. Residues: CASSFGGGYQPQHF.

The chain has TRBV7-9 and TRBJ2-1; D gene ambiguous. Trimming removed 3 bases from V and 5 bases from J, with 8 bases in between. Looked up from germline, CDR1 is SEHNR and CDR2 is FQNEAQ (reference sequence). CDR3 length: 13 amino acids. The CDR3 is CASSFGVNNEQFF. Here the CDR3 DNA reads TGTGCCAGCAGCTTTGGGGTAAACAATGAGCAGTTCTTC.

This clone appeared a few times. J is TRBJ2-7 and V is TRBV19; D may be TRBD1 (5 bases). The V gene's germline CDR1 is LNHDA and CDR2 SQIVND (reference sequence). The CDR3 has 12 amino acids. Trimming stripped 9 bases from V and 5 bases from J, with 14 bases between. In DNA form, the CDR3 reads TGTGCCAGACCTGGACACCTCGACGAGCAGTACTTC. Translation gives CARPGHLDEQYF.

CDR3 residues: CASSHDRGFYGYTF. The CDR3 DNA reads as TGCGCCAGCAGCCACGATAGGGGGTTCTATGGCTACACCTTC. V is TRBV4-3 and J is TRBJ1-2; D possibly corresponds to TRBD1 (6 bases). V lost 3 bases and J 4 bases, leaving 12 bases between the germline ends. This CDR3 spans 14 amino acids. Germline CDR1 is LGHNA and CDR2 is YSLEER.

The V and J genes are TRBV9 and TRBJ2-1, with 8 positions matching TRBD2. Germline V gives CDR1 SGDLS, CDR2 YYNGEE. The CDR3 loop spans 15 amino acids. J lost 0 bases, V lost 4 bases, and 3 bases had no gene match. CDR3 bases: TGTGCCAGCAGCCCAGCGGGAGCCTCCTACAATGAGCAGTTCTTC. It codes for CASSPAGASYNEQFF.

The V and J genes are TRBV11-2 and TRBJ2-7; TRBD1 matches at 10 bases. J lost 0 bases, V lost 5 bases, and 7 bases had no gene match. Germline-derived CDR1 and CDR2 are SGHAT and FQNNGV. There are 16 residues in the CDR3. CDR3 loop: CASSASRDRGSYEQYF. Here the CDR3 DNA reads TGTGCCAGCAGCGCCAGCCGGGACAGGGGCTCCTACGAGCAGTACTTC.

V usage is TRBV6-2 or TRBV6-3 and J usage is TRBJ2-5; tentative D call: TRBD1 (5 bases). V lost 2 bases and J 5 bases, leaving 9 bases between the germline ends. The CDR3 runs 13 residues. Germline CDR1 reads MNHEY; CDR2 reads SVGEGT. CDR3 sequence (DNA): TGTGCCAGCAGTTACAGGGGTGGGGAGACCCAGTACTTC. Its translation: CASSYRGGETQYF.

V is TRBV7-9 and J is TRBJ1-1, with D possibly TRBD1 on 6 matching bases. The CDR3 is 13 amino acids. Germline CDR1 reads SEHNR; CDR2 reads FQNEAQ (reference sequence). Trimming removed 5 bases from V and 6 bases from J, with 13 bases in between. This chain's CDR3 is CASSQTGTAEAFF. In DNA form, the CDR3 reads TGTGCCAGCAGCCAAACAGGGACCGCTGAAGCTTTCTTT.

The rearrangement links TRBV5-4 to TRBJ2-7, with 8 positions matching TRBD1. Germline V CDR1 and CDR2: SGHNT, YYREEE (reference sequence). This CDR3 contains 14 residues. With 4 bases clipped from V and 3 bases from J, the junction kept 6 bases outside the gene matches. The CDR3 reads CASSQRTGNYEQYF. As DNA, the CDR3 is TGTGCCAGCAGCCAAAGGACAGGGAACTACGAGCAGTACTTC.

The chain links TRBV11-2 to TRBJ2-4; D is uncertain. Per the germline V gene, CDR1 is SGHAT and CDR2 is FQNNGV. Trimming removed 4 bases from V and 7 bases from J, with 14 bases in between. The CDR3 loop spans 14 amino acids. In nucleotides, the CDR3 is TGTGCCAGCAGCTCACTCGGTCCGCGGAACATTCAGTACTTC. Its protein product is CASSSLGPRNIQYF.

The chain is built from TRBV3-1 (or the pseudogene TRBV3-2) and TRBJ1-3, with D unclear. The CDR3 consists of 15 residues. With 4 bases removed from V and 0 bases from J, the gap between germline ends came to 10 bases. Germline values: CDR1 LGHDT, CDR2 YNNKEL (reference sequence). This CDR3 is CASSRGSSSGNTIYF. The CDR3 bases are TGTGCCAGCAGCCGAGGGTCCTCCTCTGGAAACACCATATATTTT.

This clone was observed once. The chain combines TRBV27 with TRBJ2-6; possible D gene TRBD2, 6 bases. From germline, CDR1 is MNHEY and CDR2 SMNVEV (reference sequence). The CDR3 runs 18 residues. Trimming stripped 7 bases from V and 0 bases from J, with 19 bases between. CDR3 residues: CASNPGGPLNSGANVLTF. The CDR3 nucleotides are TGTGCCAGCAACCCCGGGGGTCCCCTAAACTCTGGGGCCAACGTCCTGACTTTC.

V gene TRBV2 combines with J gene TRBJ1-6; 10 bases line up with TRBD1. This CDR3 spans 17 amino acids. Germline V CDR1 and CDR2: SNHLY, FYNNEI. The junction had 6 bases not matched to a gene; V was cut back by 0 bases and J by 7 bases. CDR3 bases: TGTGCCAGCAGTGAAGCGCGTGGGGACAGGGGAAATTCACCCCTCCACTTT. Its translation: CASSEARGDRGNSPLHF.

This chain uses TRBV4-1 with TRBJ1-2, with unresolved D. V was shortened by 0 bases and J by 8 bases, with 10 bases between the two germline ends. The CDR3 runs to 13 residues. The germline V gene encodes CDR1 MGHRA and CDR2 YSYEKL. The CDR3 region is CASSQDGKDGYTF. CDR3 nucleotides: TGCGCCAGCAGCCAAGATGGTAAGGACGGCTACACCTTC.

The rearrangement uses TRBV6-6 and TRBJ2-1, with 12 bases aligning to TRBD2. This CDR3 region has 17 residues. J was trimmed by 1 base and V by 5 bases; bases with no gene match: 6. Germline loops: CDR1 MNHNY, CDR2 SVGAGI (reference sequence). In nucleotides, the CDR3 is TGTGCCAGCAGTCCTAGCGGGAGGGCCGGGTCCTACAATGAGCAGTTCTTC. It codes for CASSPSGRAGSYNEQFF.

This clone was detected only once. Relative to the germline gene, one junction end is altered; a read error may explain this. The rearrangement uses TRBV7-7 and TRBJ2-1; 12 positions agree with TRBD2. Germline lookup yields CDR1 SSHAT and CDR2 FNYEAQ (reference sequence). This CDR3 region has 18 residues. The CDR3 DNA sequence: TGTGCTAGCAGTGAACTAGCGGGAGGCCACAGCTCCTACAATGAGCAGTTCTTC. Translation: CASSELAGGHSSYNEQFF.

The V call is TRBV3-1 (or the pseudogene TRBV3-2), the J call TRBJ2-1, with 8 bases that match TRBD2. The germline V gene encodes CDR1 LGHDT and CDR2 YNNKEL (reference sequence). Germline trimming cut 2 bases from V and 4 bases from J; bases unmatched to any gene: 25. The CDR3 runs 22 residues. The CDR3 sequence: CASSQFRYSGNFPPTLYNEQFF. In DNA, the CDR3 is TGTGCCAGCAGCCAATTTCGCTATAGCGGGAATTTCCCCCCGACCCTATACAATGAGCAGTTCTTC.

This clone was observed once. The chain combines TRBV4-2 with TRBJ2-7, with no clear D. The V and J ends lost 0 bases and 3 bases respectively, with 15 bases between them. The CDR3 is 16 amino acids. CDR1 and CDR2 (germline): LGHNA, YNFKEQ. CDR3 loop: CASSQDSGQSDYEQYF. The CDR3 nucleotides read TGTGCCAGCAGCCAAGATAGTGGCCAGTCGGACTACGAGCAGTACTTC.

The chain employs TRBV7-9 and TRBJ1-4; 10 bases line up with TRBD1. The CDR3 runs to 17 residues. Trimming took 6 bases from V and 7 from J; bases not matched to a gene: 14. Germline V CDR1 and CDR2: SEHNR, FQNEAQ (reference sequence). CDR3 sequence (DNA): TGTGCCAGCAGTCCCGGGAGACAGGGGGCCCGGGGTGAAAAACTGTTTTTT. It is translated as CASSPGRQGARGEKLFF.

The chain is built from TRBV7-9 and TRBJ1-3; D unclear. The germline V and J ends were trimmed by 5 bases and 8 bases, with 7 bases remaining between them. There are 11 residues in the CDR3. Germline CDR1 and CDR2: SEHNR and FQNEAQ (reference sequence). This CDR3 reads CASSLKDTIYF. The CDR3 nucleotides read TGTGCCAGCAGCCTAAAGGACACCATATATTTT.

The chain recombines TRBV15 with TRBJ2-1; unclear D gene. This CDR3 contains 15 residues. V shed 5 bases and J shed 2 bases, with 13 bases lying between them. Germline values: CDR1 LNHNV, CDR2 YYDKDF (reference sequence). Written as DNA, the CDR3 is TGTGCCACCAGCGTAGTAGCTGCCGCCTACAATGAGCAGTTCTTC. It encodes CATSVVAAAYNEQFF.